One sample yielded the 17 T cell receptor beta chains listed below, sequenced in a study of OX40 agonist ivuxolimab in advanced cancers. Library construction relied on the immunoSEQ multiplex PCR assay. This immuneACCESS table, as held by TCRdb, lists in-frame sequences with V and J called but not all clones. Of the missing ones, under half trace to an unresolved V gene in checked studies; the others have no known cause. For this sample the table gives roughly 120,000 clones, of which under 95% were detected only once. The ten biggest clones cover around 0.84% of the sample. The sequencing used CD4+ or CD8+ T cells sorted from blood, collected in a trial of the OX40 agonist ivuxolimab. These receptors all stem from an adult with an advanced solid tumor such as melanoma, head and neck, liver or kidney cancer.

The chain carries TRBV9 and TRBJ2-2; 10 bases are shared with TRBD2. CDR1 SGDLS and CDR2 YYNGEE come from the germline V gene. The CDR3 runs 17 residues. Losses at the gene ends were 0 bases for V and 4 bases for J; bases not matched to a gene: 6. The DNA for the CDR3 is TGTGCCAGCAGCGTAGCATCTAGCGGGAGAAGCACCGGGGAGCTGTTTTTT. Residues: CASSVASSGRSTGELFF.

V usage is TRBV7-2 and J usage is TRBJ2-7, with 8 nucleotides matching TRBD1. Trimming at V came to 5 bases and at J to 2 bases, leaving 5 bases not matched to a gene. There are 14 residues in the CDR3. Germline V CDR1 and CDR2: SGHTA, FQGNSA. The CDR3 nucleotides are TGTGCCAGCAGCCCTAGACAGGGGACCTACGAGCAGTACTTC. Its translation: CASSPRQGTYEQYF.

The genes are TRBV14 and TRBJ1-4; D is undetermined. The CDR3 totals 15 residues. In germline, CDR1 is SGHDN, CDR2 FVKESK. The V end was cut by 3 bases, the J end by 7 bases, with 15 bases between. The CDR3 protein is CASSHRTPRSEKLFF. The CDR3, as DNA: TGTGCCAGCAGCCACAGGACGCCCCGTAGTGAAAAACTGTTTTTT.

About this clone: This same CDR3 is encoded by further DNA sequences in the sample. V gene TRBV10-3 combines with J gene TRBJ1-1, with D maybe TRBD1 (5 bases). The V end lost 0 bases, the J end lost 4 bases, and 12 bases lay between the germline ends. CDR1 is ENHRY and CDR2 is SYGVKD in the germline V gene. The CDR3 sequence is 15 residues long. The chain's CDR3 is CAISESIGRGTEAFF. CDR3 DNA sequence: TGTGCCATCAGTGAGTCAATAGGGAGGGGCACTGAAGCTTTCTTT.

CDR3 region: CASSLPGTGGTEAFF. CDR3 DNA sequence: TGTGCCAGCAGTCTCCCCGGGACAGGGGGCACTGAAGCTTTCTTT. The genes are TRBV28 and TRBJ1-1; TRBD1 matches at 11 bases. V shed 5 bases and J 4 bases; nucleotides not matched to a gene: 6. Looked up from germline, CDR1 is MDHEN and CDR2 is SYDVKM. The length of the CDR3 is 15 residues.

V is TRBV2 and J is TRBJ2-1, with 9 positions matching TRBD1. The V gene end was trimmed by 6 bases and the J gene end by 7 bases; junction bases not matched to a gene: 7. The CDR3 covers 14 residues. The germline CDR1 and CDR2 sequences are SNHLY and FYNNEI. In DNA form, the CDR3 reads TGTGCCAGCAGGGAGGGACAGGGTTGGAATGAGCAGTTCTTC. Protein: CASREGQGWNEQFF.

The chain combines TRBV23-1 with TRBJ1-2; the match to TRBD1 covers 8 bases. TRBV23-1 is designated an ORF whose function remains uncertain. This CDR3 region has 14 residues. With 8 bases clipped from V and 7 bases from J, the junction kept 12 bases outside the gene matches. In DNA, the CDR3 is TGCGCCAGCGAAGGAGAACAGGGGGACGGTGGCTACACCTTC. It specifies CASEGEQGDGGYTF.

The V call is TRBV12-5, the J call TRBJ1-6; D is unclear. The germline V and J ends were trimmed by 6 bases and 10 bases, with 10 bases remaining between them. CDR1 is LGHNT, CDR2 FRNRAP, per germline. The CDR3 runs to 12 residues. The CDR3 DNA reads TGTGCTAGTGGCTCCCCGCGGTCACCCCTCCACTTT. Translated: CASGSPRSPLHF.

The chain links TRBV28 to TRBJ1-5; 7 bases align to TRBD1. CDR1 and CDR2 from the germline V gene are MDHEN and SYDVKM. CDR3 length equals 16 residues. V gave up 10 bases and J gave up 0 bases; unmatched junction bases: 12. This chain's CDR3 is CATYGTAPYSNQPQHF. Here the CDR3 DNA reads TGTGCCACCTATGGGACAGCACCGTATAGCAATCAGCCCCAGCATTTT.

The chain joins TRBV6-1 to TRBJ2-3; D tentatively reads TRBD1 or TRBD2 (6 bases each). CDR1 and CDR2 (germline): MNHNS, SASEGT. Trimming removed 4 bases at V and 8 bases at J, with 28 bases between. The CDR3 length is 18 residues. This CDR3 reads CASSGARPGGGSPGTQYF. CDR3 nucleotide sequence: TGTGCCAGCAGTGGCGCTCGTCCCGGAGGGGGGAGCCCCGGTACGCAGTATTTT.

The chain has TRBV27 and TRBJ2-2; D possibly corresponds to TRBD2 (6 bases). Germline V gene data show CDR1 as MNHEY and CDR2 as SMNVEV (reference sequence). Trimming took off 1 base at V and 4 bases at J, with 13 bases between the two ends. This CDR3 spans 16 amino acids. CDR3 in DNA: TGTGCCAGCAGTTTATTGGGGACTTCGGGCACCGGGGAGCTGTTTTTT. This translates into CASSLLGTSGTGELFF.

The chain has TRBV19 and TRBJ2-3, with 7 positions matching TRBD1. Germline V gives CDR1 LNHDA, CDR2 SQIVND (reference sequence). This CDR3 has 17 amino acids. Trimming cost V 5 bases and J 2 bases; bases outside gene matches: 13. The CDR3 reads CASSLRGTARSTDTQYF. In DNA form, the CDR3 reads TGTGCCAGTAGTCTGCGAGGGACAGCGAGGTCCACAGATACGCAGTATTTT.

V gene TRBV9 combines with J gene TRBJ2-5, with unresolved D. CDR1 is SGDLS, CDR2 YYNGEE, per germline. This CDR3 has 13 residues. V gave up 4 bases and J gave up 4 bases, with 11 bases separating them. The CDR3 spells CASSRRAGETQYF. The CDR3 DNA reads as TGTGCCAGCAGCCGCCGGGCAGGAGAGACCCAGTACTTC.

V usage is TRBV7-6 and J usage is TRBJ2-3; D is possibly TRBD1 or TRBD2 (5 bases each). The ends were cut back, 1 base at V and 6 bases at J, with 11 bases in the middle. This CDR3 contains 14 residues. Germline V gene sequence: CDR1 SGHVS, CDR2 FNYEAQ. This chain's CDR3 is CASSLVPGADTQYF. The DNA for the CDR3 is TGTGCCAGCAGCTTAGTTCCCGGGGCCGATACGCAGTATTTT.

The genes are TRBV5-1 and TRBJ2-3; no clear D gene. Germline loops: CDR1 SGHRS, CDR2 YFSETQ. The CDR3 runs to 16 residues. The V gene lost 1 base and the J gene lost 2 bases, with 14 bases spanning the gap. The CDR3 DNA follows: TGCGCCAGCAGCTTGTTGGGCGGATCTACCACAGATACGCAGTATTTT. Amino acid sequence: CASSLLGGSTTDTQYF.

This clone was seen more than once but under ten times. This chain's CDR3 is CASSQVDMGFTRTDTQYF. The CDR3 coding sequence is TGCGCCAGCAGCCAGGTGGACATGGGCTTCACGCGCACAGATACGCAGTATTTT. The chain uses TRBV4-1 and TRBJ2-3, with D possibly being TRBD1 (5 bases). Per germline, CDR1 MGHRA and CDR2 YSYEKL. The CDR3 totals 18 residues. Between the trimmed V and J ends, which lost 3 bases and 1 base, there was a span of 20 bases.

The genes are TRBV28 and TRBJ2-7; D unclear. CDR3 size: 12 residues. Germline lookup yields CDR1 MDHEN and CDR2 SYDVKM. V lost 10 bases to trimming and J lost 0 bases, with 10 bases between them. The CDR3 bases are TGTGCCATTGGGAAGAGCTCCTACGAGCAGTACTTC. It translates to CAIGKSSYEQYF.